Shown below are 14 T cell receptor beta chains from a single sample sequenced in a study of blood T cell repertoires in COVID-19. Repertoires were generated with immunoSEQ multiplex PCR, while TCRdb's copy carries only in-frame clones and drops some. This table holds 160,000 or so clones, over 80% found once. Sequenced: peripheral blood. The receptors were gathered from a woman aged 70-85 years with acute or convalescent COVID-19.

This clone was seen more than once but under ten times. The chain employs TRBV9 and TRBJ2-6; D not resolved. CDR1 is SGDLS, CDR2 YYNGEE, per germline. V lost 2 bases to trimming and J lost 2 bases, with 5 bases between them. This CDR3 contains 14 residues. This CDR3 is CASSVEAGANVLTF. Written as DNA, the CDR3 is TGTGCCAGCAGCGTTGAGGCTGGGGCCAACGTCCTGACTTTC.

The rearrangement joins TRBV6-2 or TRBV6-3 to TRBJ1-2; 8 nucleotides align to TRBD1. Trimming took 2 bases from V and 4 from J; bases not matched to a gene: 6. Germline-derived CDR1 and CDR2 are MNHEY and SVGEGT. The length of the CDR3 is 15 residues. The CDR3 sequence is CASSYGGQGIYGYTF. CDR3 in DNA: TGTGCCAGCAGTTACGGTGGACAGGGAATCTATGGCTACACCTTC.

This chain connects TRBV25-1 to TRBJ2-3; 7 bases align to TRBD2. Germline CDR1 is MGHDK and CDR2 is SYGVNS. The CDR3 contains 15 residues. Germline trimming cut 8 bases from V and 1 base from J; bases unmatched to any gene: 9. CDR3 sequence: CASQLTSTGTDTQYF. DNA for the CDR3: TGTGCCAGCCAACTGACTAGCACGGGCACAGATACGCAGTATTTT.

The chain joins TRBV16 to TRBJ1-1, with D possibly being TRBD1 (6 bases). This CDR3 spans 14 amino acids. The germline CDR1 and CDR2 sequences are KGHSY and FQNENV. Between the trimmed V and J ends, which lost 1 base and 5 bases, there was a span of 11 bases. The chain's CDR3 is CASSQLARGTEAFF. In DNA form, the CDR3 reads TGTGCCAGCAGCCAATTGGCCAGGGGAACTGAAGCTTTCTTT.

The chain combines TRBV15 with TRBJ1-6; possible D gene TRBD1, 6 bases. V lost 1 base and J lost 8, with 12 bases in between. Germline V gene sequence: CDR1 LNHNV, CDR2 YYDKDF (reference sequence). The CDR3 is made up of 15 amino acids. The CDR3 sequence: CATSRGGPGDSPLHF. The CDR3 DNA sequence: TGTGCCACCAGCAGAGGGGGGCCAGGGGATTCACCCCTCCACTTT.

This chain connects TRBV27 to TRBJ2-1, with 8 bases matching TRBD2. Germline-derived CDR1 and CDR2 are MNHEY and SMNVEV (reference sequence). The length of the CDR3 is 14 residues. V shed 6 bases and J 7 bases; nucleotides not matched to a gene: 8. This CDR3 is CASSWGRGVNEQFF. CDR3 DNA: TGTGCCAGCAGCTGGGGGCGGGGGGTAAATGAGCAGTTCTTC.

The chain joins TRBV10-3 to TRBJ1-5, with 10 bases aligning to TRBD1. The germline CDR1 and CDR2 sequences are ENHRY and SYGVKD. V shed 6 bases, J shed 7 bases, and the junction held 3 bases outside the gene matches. The length of the CDR3 is 13 residues. CDR3 region: CAISPGQGQPQHF. In DNA form, the CDR3 reads TGTGCCATCAGCCCGGGACAGGGGCAGCCCCAGCATTTT.

The V call is TRBV28, the J call TRBJ2-1; TRBD1 agrees at 7 bases. This CDR3 is 18 amino acids long. The germline V gene has CDR1 MDHEN and CDR2 SYDVKM. V lost 6 bases, J lost 12 bases, and 26 bases stayed unmatched. The CDR3 DNA follows: TGTGCCAGCAGCTTGGAAAAGGCTTGGCAGGGGGACACGGGTCGGCAGTTCTTC. This encodes CASSLEKAWQGDTGRQFF. The full variable domain, in which reference TRBV28 and TRBJ2-1 provide the parts outside the CDR3, is DVKVTQSSRYLVKRTGEKVFLECVQDMDHENMFWYRQDPGLGLRLIYFSYDVKMKEKGDIPEGYSVSREKKERFSLILESASTNQTSMYLCASSLEKAWQGDTGRQFFGPGTRLTVL.

The chain is built from TRBV29-1 and TRBJ1-4; the match to TRBD1 covers 10 bases. Germline assignment: CDR1 SQVTM and CDR2 ANQGSEA. J gave up 4 bases and V 7 bases, and 6 bases lay outside the gene matches. The length of the CDR3 is 14 residues. CDR3: CSAGQGGVNEKLFF. The CDR3, as DNA: TGCAGCGCCGGACAGGGGGGGGTTAATGAAAAACTGTTTTTT.

The rearrangement links TRBV5-6 to TRBJ2-2, with 7 bases matching TRBD1. Germline trimming cut 10 bases from V and 1 base from J; bases unmatched to any gene: 10. The CDR3 totals 15 residues. Germline loops: CDR1 SGHDT, CDR2 YYEEEE. Here the CDR3 DNA reads TGTGCCGGAGTGACGGGACAGCTGAACACCGGGGAGCTGTTTTTT. Residues: CAGVTGQLNTGELFF.

This clone was seen only once. The gene calls are TRBV24-1 and TRBJ1-6, with D unresolved. The CDR3 extends over 16 amino acids. The germline V gene encodes CDR1 KGHDR and CDR2 SFDVKD. Trimming stripped 2 bases from V and 6 bases from J, with 13 bases between. The CDR3 loop reads CATSDSRRGTNSPLHF. The CDR3 nucleotides read TGTGCCACCAGTGATTCCCGGCGAGGTACTAATTCACCCCTCCACTTT.

V is TRBV27 and J is TRBJ2-7; 7 bases are shared with TRBD1. The V segment lost 2 bases and the J segment 3 bases; nucleotides outside the gene matches: 4. Germline loops: CDR1 MNHEY, CDR2 SMNVEV (reference sequence). There are 14 residues in the CDR3. For the CDR3, the DNA is TGTGCCAGCAGTTTACAGGGGGAGATCTACGAGCAGTACTTC. Its protein is CASSLQGEIYEQYF.

The chain recombines TRBV6-5 with TRBJ1-5; perhaps TRBD1 as D (5 bases). This CDR3 contains 13 residues. The germline gives CDR1 MNHEY, CDR2 SVGAGI. V shed 7 bases and J shed 6 bases, with 13 bases lying between them. This chain's CDR3 is CASNSRGAQPQHF. The CDR3 nucleotides read TGTGCCAGCAATTCTCGCGGGGCTCAGCCCCAGCATTTT.

The V gene is TRBV5-1, the J gene TRBJ2-6, with 8 bases aligning to TRBD2. The germline CDR1 and CDR2 sequences are SGHRS and YFSETQ. The CDR3 spans 18 residues. V shed 2 bases, J shed 4 bases, and the junction held 11 bases outside the gene matches. CDR3 region: CASSFLLAGAVGANVLTF. DNA of the CDR3: TGCGCCAGCAGCTTTCTCCTAGCGGGTGCTGTGGGGGCCAACGTCCTGACTTTC.